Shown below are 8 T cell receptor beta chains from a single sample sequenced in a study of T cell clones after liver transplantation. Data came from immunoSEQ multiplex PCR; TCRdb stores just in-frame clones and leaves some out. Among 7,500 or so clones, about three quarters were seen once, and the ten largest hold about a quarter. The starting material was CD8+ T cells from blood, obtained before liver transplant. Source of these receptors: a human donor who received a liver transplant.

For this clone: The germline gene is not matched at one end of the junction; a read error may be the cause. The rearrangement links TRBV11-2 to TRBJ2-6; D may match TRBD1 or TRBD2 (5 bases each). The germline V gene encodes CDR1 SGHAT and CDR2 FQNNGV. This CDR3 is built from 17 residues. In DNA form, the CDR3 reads TGTACCAGCAGCAAAGGGACGGGCACCTCATTCTCCAACGTCCTGACTTTC. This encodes CTSSKGTGTSFSNVLTF.

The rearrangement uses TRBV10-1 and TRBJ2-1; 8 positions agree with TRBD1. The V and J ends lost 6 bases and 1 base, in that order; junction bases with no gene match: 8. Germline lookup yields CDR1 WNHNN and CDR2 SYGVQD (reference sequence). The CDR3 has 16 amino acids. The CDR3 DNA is TGCGCCAGCAGCCCCGGGACAGGTATTTCCTACAATGAGCAGTTCTTC. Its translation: CASSPGTGISYNEQFF.

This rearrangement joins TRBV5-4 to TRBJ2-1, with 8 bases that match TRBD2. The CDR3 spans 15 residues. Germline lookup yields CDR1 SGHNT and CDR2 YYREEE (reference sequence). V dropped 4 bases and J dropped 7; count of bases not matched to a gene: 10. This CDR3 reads CASSLGLVGMNEQFF. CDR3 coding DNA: TGTGCCAGCAGCCTGGGACTAGTTGGGATGAATGAGCAGTTCTTC.

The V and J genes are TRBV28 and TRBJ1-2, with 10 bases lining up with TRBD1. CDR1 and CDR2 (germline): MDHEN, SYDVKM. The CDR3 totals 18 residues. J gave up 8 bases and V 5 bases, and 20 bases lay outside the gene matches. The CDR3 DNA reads TGTGCCAGCAGTCCAAATCATCCGGGACAGGGGATTTTTCGAGGCTACACCTTC. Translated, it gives CASSPNHPGQGIFRGYTF.

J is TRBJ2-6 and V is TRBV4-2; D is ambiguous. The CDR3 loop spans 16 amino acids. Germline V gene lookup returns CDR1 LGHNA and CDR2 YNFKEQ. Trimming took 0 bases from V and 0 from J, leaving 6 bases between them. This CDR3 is CASSQEVDSGANVLTF. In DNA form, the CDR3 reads TGTGCCAGCAGCCAAGAAGTGGACTCTGGGGCCAACGTCCTGACTTTC.

The CDR3 nucleotides read TGTGCCAGCAGCTTGGCTTCGATCACAGATACGCAGTATTTT. This codes for CASSLASITDTQYF. The V call is TRBV5-6, the J call TRBJ2-3; no clear D. Trimming pared 0 bases from V and 2 bases from J, leaving 7 bases between. The germline gives CDR1 SGHDT, CDR2 YYEEEE. This CDR3 has 14 amino acids.

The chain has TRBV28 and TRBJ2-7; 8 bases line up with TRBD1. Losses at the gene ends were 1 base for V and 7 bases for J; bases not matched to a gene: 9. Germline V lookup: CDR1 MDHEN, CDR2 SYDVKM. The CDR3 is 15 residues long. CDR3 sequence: CASSLSLTTGEEQYF. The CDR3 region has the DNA TGTGCCAGCAGTTTATCCCTAACGACAGGGGAGGAGCAGTACTTC.

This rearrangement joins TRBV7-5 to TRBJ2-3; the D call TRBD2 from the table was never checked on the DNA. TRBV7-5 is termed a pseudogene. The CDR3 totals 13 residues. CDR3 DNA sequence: TGTGCCAGCAGCTTATATCGGGCAGATACGCAGTATTTT. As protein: CASSLYRADTQYF.